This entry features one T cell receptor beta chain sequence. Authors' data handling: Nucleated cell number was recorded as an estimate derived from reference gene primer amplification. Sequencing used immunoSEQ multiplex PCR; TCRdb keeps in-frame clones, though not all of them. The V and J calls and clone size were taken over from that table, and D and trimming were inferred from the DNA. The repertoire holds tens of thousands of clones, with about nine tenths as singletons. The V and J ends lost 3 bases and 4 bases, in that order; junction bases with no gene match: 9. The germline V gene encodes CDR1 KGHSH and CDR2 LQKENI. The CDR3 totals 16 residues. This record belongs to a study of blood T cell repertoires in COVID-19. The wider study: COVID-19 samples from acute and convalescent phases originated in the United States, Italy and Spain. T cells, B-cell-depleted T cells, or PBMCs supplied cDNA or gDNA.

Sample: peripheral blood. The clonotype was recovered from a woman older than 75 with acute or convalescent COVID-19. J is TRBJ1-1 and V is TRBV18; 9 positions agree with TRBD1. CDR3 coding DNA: TGTGCCAGCTCACCTCGGGACAGGGTGTTCGGCACTGAAGCTTTCTTT. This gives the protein CASSPRDRVFGTEAFF. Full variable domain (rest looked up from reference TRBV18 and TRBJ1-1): NAGVMQNPRHLVRRRGQEARLRCSPMKGHSHVYWYRQLPEEGLKFMVYLQKENIIDESGMPKERFSAEFPKEGPSILRIQQVVRGDSAAYFCASSPRDRVFGTEAFFGQGTRLTVV.